This TCR beta chain was found in a study of cytotoxic CD8 clonotypes in ibrutinib-treated CLL. The overall study: Average yields of roughly 260,000 productive templates and around 100,000 productive rearrangements characterized the samples. Whole-study findings and limits: With treatment, public clonotypes, which were uncommon, either contracted or remained stable. Patients with sustained remission and those progressing were sampled at differing times. While tracking circulating CD8+ T-cell counts, baseline clonality exceeded that of age-matched healthy donors.

Libraries were prepared by immunoSEQ multiplex PCR; TCRdb keeps only in-frame clonotypes and omits some of them. The table includes some 47,000 clones, 57% detected once. Regarding this clone: Its antigen is as yet unknown.

The source was PBMCs, collected after 24 months of ibrutinib treatment. This receptor was obtained from a human donor with chronic lymphocytic leukemia.

The CDR3 DNA follows: TGTGCCAGCAGAAGGACTAGCGGGGGGGCGGATACGCAGTATTTT. Residues: CASRRTSGGADTQYF. The chain joins TRBV5-4 to TRBJ2-3, with 15 bases aligning to TRBD2. Germline CDR1 and CDR2: SGHNT and YYREEE (reference sequence). Trimming cost V 5 bases and J 6 bases; bases outside gene matches: 4. This CDR3 is 15 amino acids long. The entire variable domain, with the rest obtained from reference TRBV5-4 and TRBJ2-3, is as follows: ETGVTQSPTHLIKTRGQQVTLRCSSQSGHNTVSWYQQALGQGPQFIFQYYREEENGRGNFPPRFSGLQFPNYSSELNVNALELDDSALYLCASRRTSGGADTQYFGPGTRLTVL.